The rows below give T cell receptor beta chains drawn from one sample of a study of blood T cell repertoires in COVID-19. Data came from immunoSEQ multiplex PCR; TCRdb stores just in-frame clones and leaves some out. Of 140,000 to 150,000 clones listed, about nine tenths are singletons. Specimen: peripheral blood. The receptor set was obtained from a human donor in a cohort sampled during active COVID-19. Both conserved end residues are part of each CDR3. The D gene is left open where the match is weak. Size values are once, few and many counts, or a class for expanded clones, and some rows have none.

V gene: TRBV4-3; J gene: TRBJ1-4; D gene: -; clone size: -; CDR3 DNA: TGCGCCAGCAGCCAAACAGGGTGGAGTGAAAAACTGTTTTTT; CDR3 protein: CASSQTGWSEKLFF
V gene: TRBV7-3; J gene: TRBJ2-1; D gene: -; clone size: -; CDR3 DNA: TGTGCCAGCAGCTTAATCCTAGGAAATGAGCAGTTCTTC; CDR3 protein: CASSLILGNEQFF
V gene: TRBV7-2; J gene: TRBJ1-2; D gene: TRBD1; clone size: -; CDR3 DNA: TGTGCCAGCAGCTTAGGGGACAGGGTGGGCTATGGCTACACCTTC; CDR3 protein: CASSLGDRVGYGYTF
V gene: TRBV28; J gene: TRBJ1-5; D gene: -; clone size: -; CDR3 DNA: TGTGCCAGCAGAAATACGGGGGGTTATCAGCCCCAGCATTTT; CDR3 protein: CASRNTGGYQPQHF
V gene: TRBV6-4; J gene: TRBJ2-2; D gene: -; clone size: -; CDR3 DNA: TGTGCCAGCAGTGTAGGCGGGAACACCGGGGAGCTGTTTTTT; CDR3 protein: CASSVGGNTGELFF
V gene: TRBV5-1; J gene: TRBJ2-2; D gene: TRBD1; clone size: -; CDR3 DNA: TGCGCCAGCAGCCCCAGGGGGACAGGCAACACCGGGGAGCTGTTTTTT; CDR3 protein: CASSPRGTGNTGELFF
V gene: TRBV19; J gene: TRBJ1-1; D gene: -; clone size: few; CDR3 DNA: TGTGCCAGTAGTATAGATACGGCGGTAGTCACTGAAGCTTTCTTT; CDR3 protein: CASSIDTAVVTEAFF
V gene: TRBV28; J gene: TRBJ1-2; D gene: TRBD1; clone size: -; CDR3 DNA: TGTGCCAGCAGTTCCCAAGGGACAGGGCACTATGGCTACACCTTC; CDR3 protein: CASSSQGTGHYGYTF
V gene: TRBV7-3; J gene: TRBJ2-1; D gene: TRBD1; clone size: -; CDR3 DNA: TGTGCCAGCAGCCAGACAGGGGGGTACAATGAGCAGTTCTTC; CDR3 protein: CASSQTGGYNEQFF
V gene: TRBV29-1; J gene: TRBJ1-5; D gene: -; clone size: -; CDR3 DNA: TGCAGCGTTGTGGAGAATAGCAATCAGCCCCAGCATTTT; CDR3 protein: CSVVENSNQPQHF
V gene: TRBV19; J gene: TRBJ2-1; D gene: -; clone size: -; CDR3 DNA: TGTGCCAGTAGTAGAAACCGGGCGGGTGAGCAGTTCTTC; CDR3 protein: CASSRNRAGEQFF
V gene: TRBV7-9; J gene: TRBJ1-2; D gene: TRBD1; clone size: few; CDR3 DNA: TGTGCCAGCAGCTCCGGTCGGGCAGGGGGGACTTTTGATGGCTACACCTTC; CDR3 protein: CASSSGRAGGTFDGYTF
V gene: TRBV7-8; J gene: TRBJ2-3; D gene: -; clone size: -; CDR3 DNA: TGTGCCAGCAGCTTATATGCGCAACCCCCAGATACGCAGTATTTT; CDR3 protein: CASSLYAQPPDTQYF
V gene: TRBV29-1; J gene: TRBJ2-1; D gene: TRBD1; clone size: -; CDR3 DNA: TGCAGCGTTGAAGCAGGGGCCCGACAGGGGGCGCTTGGCAATGAGCAGTTCTTC; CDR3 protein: CSVEAGARQGALGNEQFF
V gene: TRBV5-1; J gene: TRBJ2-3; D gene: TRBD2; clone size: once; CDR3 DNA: TGCGCCAGCAGCTTCGGACTAGCGGGGGGTCGAGATACGCAGTATTTT; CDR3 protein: CASSFGLAGGRDTQYF
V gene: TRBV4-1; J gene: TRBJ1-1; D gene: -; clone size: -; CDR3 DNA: TGCGCCAGCAGCCAGAACAGGGACACTGAAGCTTTCTTT; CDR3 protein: CASSQNRDTEAFF
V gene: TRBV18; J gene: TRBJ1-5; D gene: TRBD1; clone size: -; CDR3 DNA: TGTGCCAGCTCACCACGGACAGGGGGCAATCAGCCCCAGCATTTT; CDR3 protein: CASSPRTGGNQPQHF
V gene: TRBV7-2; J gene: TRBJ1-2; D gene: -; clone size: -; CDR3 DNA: TGTGCCAGCAGCTTATGGACCACAGGGTACCATGGCTACACCTTC; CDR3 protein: CASSLWTTGYHGYTF
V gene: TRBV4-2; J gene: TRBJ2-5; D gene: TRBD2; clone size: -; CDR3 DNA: TGTGCCAGCAGCCAAGATTCCCTAGCGGGAGGGCGGGAGACCCAGTACTTC; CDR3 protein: CASSQDSLAGGRETQYF
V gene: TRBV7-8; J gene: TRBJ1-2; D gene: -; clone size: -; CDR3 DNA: TGTGCCAGCAGCTTAGCTCTAGTAGGACAGTCTAACTATGGCTACACCTTC; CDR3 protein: CASSLALVGQSNYGYTF
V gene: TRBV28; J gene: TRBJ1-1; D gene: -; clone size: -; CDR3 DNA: TGTGCCAGCGGCCGCCCGGACAGGAACACTGAAGCTTTCTTT; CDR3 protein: CASGRPDRNTEAFF
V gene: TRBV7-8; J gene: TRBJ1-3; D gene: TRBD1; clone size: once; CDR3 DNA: TGTGCCAGCAGAGACCAGCGACAGGGGGCCGCTGGAAACACCATATATTTT; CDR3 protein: CASRDQRQGAAGNTIYF
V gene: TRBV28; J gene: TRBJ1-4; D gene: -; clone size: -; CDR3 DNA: TGTGCCAGCAGCCAAGGGGCCCAGAGAAATGAAAAACTGTTTTTT; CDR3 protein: CASSQGAQRNEKLFF
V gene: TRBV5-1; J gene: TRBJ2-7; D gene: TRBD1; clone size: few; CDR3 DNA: TGCGCCAGCAGGAAGGGACAGGGCTACGAGCAGTACTTC; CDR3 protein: CASRKGQGYEQYF
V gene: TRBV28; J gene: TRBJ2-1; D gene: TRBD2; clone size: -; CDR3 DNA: TGTGCCAGCAGTTTCCTGATAAGCGGGGCCTTCAATGAGCAGTTCTTC; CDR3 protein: CASSFLISGAFNEQFF
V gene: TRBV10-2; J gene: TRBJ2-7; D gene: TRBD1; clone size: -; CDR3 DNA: TGCGCCAGCAACAGGGGGGTCTCATACGAGCAGTACTTC; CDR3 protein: CASNRGVSYEQYF
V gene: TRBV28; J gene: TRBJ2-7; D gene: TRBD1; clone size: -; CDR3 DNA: TGTGCCAGTGGACAGGGTTTTACCACGAACTACGAGCAGTACTTC; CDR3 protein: CASGQGFTTNYEQYF
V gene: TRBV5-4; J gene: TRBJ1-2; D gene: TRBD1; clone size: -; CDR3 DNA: TGTGCCAGCAGCTCGTACAGGGGGAACTATGGCTACACCTTC; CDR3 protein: CASSSYRGNYGYTF
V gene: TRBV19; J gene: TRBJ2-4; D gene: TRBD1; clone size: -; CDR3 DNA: TGTGCCAGTAGCACCAAGGGACAGAAAAACATTCAGTACTTC; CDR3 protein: CASSTKGQKNIQYF
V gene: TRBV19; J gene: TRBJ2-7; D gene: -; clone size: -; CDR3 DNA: TGTGCCAGTAGTGCCCGGAGGCTACCATACGAGCAGTACTTC; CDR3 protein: CASSARRLPYEQYF
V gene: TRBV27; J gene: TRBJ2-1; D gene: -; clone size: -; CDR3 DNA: TGTGCCAGCAGTTTATTAGCGTCCTACGACAGGCCAAATGAGCAGTTCTTC; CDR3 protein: CASSLLASYDRPNEQFF
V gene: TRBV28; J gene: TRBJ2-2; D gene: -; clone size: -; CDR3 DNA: TGTGCCACCGAATCCCGGTACACCGGGGAGCTGTTTTTT; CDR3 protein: CATESRYTGELFF
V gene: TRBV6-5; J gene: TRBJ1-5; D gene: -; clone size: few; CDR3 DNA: TGTGCCAGCAGTTACTCGGAGTATCAGCCCCAGCATTTT; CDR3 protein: CASSYSEYQPQHF